This entry concerns a single TCR beta chain. Produced via immunoSEQ multiplex PCR; TCRdb's table is partial and in-frame only. The repertoire includes 60,000 to 65,000 clones, 84% of them detected once, and 9.8% sits in the top ten. Between the trimmed V and J ends, which lost 1 base and 4 bases, there was a span of 21 bases. This CDR3 is 17 amino acids long. Germline values: CDR1 SGHRS, CDR2 YFSETQ. The data are from a study of OX40 agonist ivuxolimab in advanced cancers. The material was CD4+ or CD8+ T cells sorted from blood, obtained in a trial of the OX40 agonist ivuxolimab. This chain uses TRBV5-1 with TRBJ2-7; D may match TRBD1 or TRBD2 (5 bases each). The TCR was taken from an adult with an advanced solid tumor such as melanoma, head and neck, liver or kidney cancer. The DNA for the CDR3 is TGCGCCAGCAGCTTGTCCGTTCGGGACGGAGGTCCTTACGAGCAGTACTTC. Translating gives CASSLSVRDGGPYEQYF.